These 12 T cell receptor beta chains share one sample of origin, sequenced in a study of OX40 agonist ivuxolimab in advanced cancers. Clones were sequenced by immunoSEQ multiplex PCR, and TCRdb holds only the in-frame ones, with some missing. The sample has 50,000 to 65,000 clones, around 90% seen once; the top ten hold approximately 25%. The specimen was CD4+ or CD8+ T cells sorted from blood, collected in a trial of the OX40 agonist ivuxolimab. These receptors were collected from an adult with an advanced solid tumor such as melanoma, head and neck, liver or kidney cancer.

In nucleotides, the CDR3 is TGCGCCAGCAGCCAACGGGGGCCCGGGACAGCACTATATAGCTACACCTTC. Translating it yields CASSQRGPGTALYSYTF. The chain links TRBV5-1 to TRBJ1-2, with TRBD1 matching over 7 bases. V lost 4 bases and J lost 9; bases outside the gene matches: 21. The CDR3 is 17 amino acids. CDR1 is SGHRS and CDR2 is YFSETQ in the germline V gene. Supplemented by reference TRBV5-1 and TRBJ1-2, the full variable domain reads KAGVTQTPRYLIKTRGQQVTLSCSPISGHRSVSWYQQTPGQGLQFLFEYFSETQRNKGNFPGRFSGRQFSNSRSEMNVSTLELGDSALYLCASSQRGPGTALYSYTFGSGTRLTVV.

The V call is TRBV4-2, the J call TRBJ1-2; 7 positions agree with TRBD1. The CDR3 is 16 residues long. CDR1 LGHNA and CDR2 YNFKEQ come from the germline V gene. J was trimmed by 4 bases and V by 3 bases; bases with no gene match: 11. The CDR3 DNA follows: TGTGCCAGCAGCCAGCCAGCACAGGGGTGGGGCTATGGCTACACCTTC. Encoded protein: CASSQPAQGWGYGYTF.

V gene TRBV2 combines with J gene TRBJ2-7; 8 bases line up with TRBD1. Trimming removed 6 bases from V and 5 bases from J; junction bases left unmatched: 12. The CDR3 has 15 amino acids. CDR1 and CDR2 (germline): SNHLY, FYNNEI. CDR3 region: CASSETGTGIHEQYF. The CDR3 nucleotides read TGTGCCAGCAGCGAGACCGGGACAGGAATCCACGAGCAGTACTTC. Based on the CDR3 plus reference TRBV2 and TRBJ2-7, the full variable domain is EPEVTQTPSHQVTQMGQEVILRCVPISNHLYFYWYRQILGQKVEFLVSFYNNEISEKSEIFDDQFSVERPDGSNFTLKIRSTKLEDSAMYFCASSETGTGIHEQYFGPGTRLTVT.

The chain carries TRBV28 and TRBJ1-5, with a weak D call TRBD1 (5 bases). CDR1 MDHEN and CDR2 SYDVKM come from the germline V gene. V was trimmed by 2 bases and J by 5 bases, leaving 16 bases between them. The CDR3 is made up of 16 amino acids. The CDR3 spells CASSLLPGTLHQPQHF. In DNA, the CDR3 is TGTGCCAGCAGTTTACTCCCTGGGACTCTCCATCAGCCCCAGCATTTT.

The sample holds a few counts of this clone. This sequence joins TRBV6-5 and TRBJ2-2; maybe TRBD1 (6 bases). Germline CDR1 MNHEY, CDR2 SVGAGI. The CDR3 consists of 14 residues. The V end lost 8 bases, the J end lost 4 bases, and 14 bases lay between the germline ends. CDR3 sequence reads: CASLGRGVTGELFF. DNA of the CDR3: TGTGCCAGCTTAGGCAGGGGCGTCACCGGGGAGCTGTTTTTT.

The CDR3 coding sequence is TGTGCCAGTAGTATTGTTCAAGCTAATGAGCAGTTCTTC. It is translated as CASSIVQANEQFF. The chain recombines TRBV19 with TRBJ2-1, with D hard to call. There are 13 residues in the CDR3. Per the germline V gene, CDR1 is LNHDA and CDR2 is SQIVND (reference sequence). V gave up 3 bases and J gave up 7 bases, with 10 bases separating them. Full variable domain (rest looked up from reference TRBV19 and TRBJ2-1): DGGITQSPKYLFRKEGQNVTLSCEQNLNHDAMYWYRQDPGQGLRLIYYSQIVNDFQKGDIAEGYSVSREKKESFPLTVTSAQKNPTAFYLCASSIVQANEQFFGPGTRLTVL.

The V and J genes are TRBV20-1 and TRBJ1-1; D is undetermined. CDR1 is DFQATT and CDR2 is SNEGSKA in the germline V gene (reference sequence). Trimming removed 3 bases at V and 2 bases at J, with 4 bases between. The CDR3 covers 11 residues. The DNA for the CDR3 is TGCAGTGCTAGCTACAACACTGAAGCTTTCTTT. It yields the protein CSASYNTEAFF.

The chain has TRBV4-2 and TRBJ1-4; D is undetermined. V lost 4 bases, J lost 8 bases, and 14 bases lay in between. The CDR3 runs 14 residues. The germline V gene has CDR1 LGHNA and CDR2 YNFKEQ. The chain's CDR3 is CASSRHPGEEKLFF. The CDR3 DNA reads TGTGCCAGCAGCCGACACCCAGGTGAAGAAAAACTGTTTTTT.

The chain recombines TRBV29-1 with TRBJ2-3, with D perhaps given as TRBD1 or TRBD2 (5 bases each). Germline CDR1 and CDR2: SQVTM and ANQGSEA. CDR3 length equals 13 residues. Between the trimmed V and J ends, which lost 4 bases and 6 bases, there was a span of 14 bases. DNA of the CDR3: TGCAGCGTTGGATTGGGACCCGCGGATACGCAGTATTTT. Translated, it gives CSVGLGPADTQYF.

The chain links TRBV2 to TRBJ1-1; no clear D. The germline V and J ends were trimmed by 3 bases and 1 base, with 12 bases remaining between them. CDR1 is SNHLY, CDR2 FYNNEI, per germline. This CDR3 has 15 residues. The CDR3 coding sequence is TGTGCCAGCAGTGATTCGCCGGATCAGAACACTGAAGCTTTCTTT. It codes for CASSDSPDQNTEAFF.

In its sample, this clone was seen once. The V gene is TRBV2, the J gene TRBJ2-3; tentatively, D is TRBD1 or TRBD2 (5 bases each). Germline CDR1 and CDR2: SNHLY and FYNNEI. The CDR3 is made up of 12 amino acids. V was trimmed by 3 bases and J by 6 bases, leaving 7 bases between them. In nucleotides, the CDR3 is TGTGCCAGCAGTGACAGGGAGGATACGCAGTATTTT. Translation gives CASSDREDTQYF.

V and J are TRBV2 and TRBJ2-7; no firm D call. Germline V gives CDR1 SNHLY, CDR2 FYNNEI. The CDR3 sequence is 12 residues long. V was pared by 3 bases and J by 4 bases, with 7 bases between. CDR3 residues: CASSEAFYEQYF. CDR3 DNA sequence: TGTGCCAGCAGTGAGGCTTTTTACGAGCAGTACTTC.